This TCR beta chain emerged from a study of blood T cell repertoires in COVID-19. Study context: Collection of acute and convalescent COVID-19 samples took place in the United States, Italy and Spain.

Germline V gene lookup returns CDR1 SGHRS and CDR2 YFSETQ. CDR3 length equals 16 residues. J lost 5 bases, V lost 2 bases, and 9 bases had no gene match. The table lists this clone with a few counts. Methods used by the authors: Estimated nucleated cell counts came from reference gene primer amplification. The protocol was immunoSEQ multiplex PCR, while the TCRdb copy is restricted to in-frame clones and leaves out a portion. The V and J calls and clone size come from that table; D and trimming were worked out from the DNA. The repertoire consists of some 150,000 clones, with 75% to 90% occurring once and the leading ten covering 3.5% to 5%.

The rearrangement joins TRBV5-1 to TRBJ1-4; TRBD1 aligns across 7 bases. Sequenced: PBMCs or T cells enriched from blood (not recorded which). The receptor was isolated from a woman in her 50s who had recovered from COVID-19. The CDR3 here is CASSFNPTGWNEKLFF. The CDR3 nucleotides read TGCGCCAGCAGCTTTAATCCGACAGGGTGGAATGAAAAACTGTTTTTT.